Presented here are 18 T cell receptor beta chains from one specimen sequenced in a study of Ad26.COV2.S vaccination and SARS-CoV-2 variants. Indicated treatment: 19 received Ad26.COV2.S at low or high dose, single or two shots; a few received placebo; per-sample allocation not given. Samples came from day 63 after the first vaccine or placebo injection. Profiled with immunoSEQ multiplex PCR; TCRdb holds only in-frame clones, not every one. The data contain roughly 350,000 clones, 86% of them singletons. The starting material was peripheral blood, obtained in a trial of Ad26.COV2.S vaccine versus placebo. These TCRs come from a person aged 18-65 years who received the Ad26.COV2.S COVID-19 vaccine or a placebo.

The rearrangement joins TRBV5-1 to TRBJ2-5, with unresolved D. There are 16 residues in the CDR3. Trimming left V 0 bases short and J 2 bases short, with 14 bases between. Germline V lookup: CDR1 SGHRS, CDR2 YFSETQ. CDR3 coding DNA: TGCGCCAGCAGCTTGGGGACCTCACTCGGGCAAGAGACCCAGTACTTC. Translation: CASSLGTSLGQETQYF. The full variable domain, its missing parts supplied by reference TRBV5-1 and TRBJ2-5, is KAGVTQTPRYLIKTRGQQVTLSCSPISGHRSVSWYQQTPGQGLQFLFEYFSETQRNKGNFPGRFSGRQFSNSRSEMNVSTLELGDSALYLCASSLGTSLGQETQYFGPGTRLLVL.

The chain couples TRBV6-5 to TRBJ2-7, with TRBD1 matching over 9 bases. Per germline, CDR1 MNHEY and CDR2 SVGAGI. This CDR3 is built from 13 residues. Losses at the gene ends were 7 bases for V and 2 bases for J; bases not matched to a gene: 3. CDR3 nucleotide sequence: TGTGCCAGCACGGGACAGGGCCCCTACGAGCAGTACTTC. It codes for CASTGQGPYEQYF.

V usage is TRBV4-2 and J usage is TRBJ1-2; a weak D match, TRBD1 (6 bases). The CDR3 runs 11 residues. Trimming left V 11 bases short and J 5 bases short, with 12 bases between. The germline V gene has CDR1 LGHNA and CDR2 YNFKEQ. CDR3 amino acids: CAFRTGYGYTF. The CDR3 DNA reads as TGTGCCTTCCGCACAGGGTATGGCTACACCTTC.

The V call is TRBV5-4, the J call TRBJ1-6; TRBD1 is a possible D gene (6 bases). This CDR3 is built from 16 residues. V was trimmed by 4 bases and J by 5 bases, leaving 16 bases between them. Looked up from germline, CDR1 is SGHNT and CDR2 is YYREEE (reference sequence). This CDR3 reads CASSRDTRGHNSPLHF. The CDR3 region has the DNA TGTGCCAGCAGCCGGGACACCCGGGGTCATAATTCACCCCTCCACTTT.

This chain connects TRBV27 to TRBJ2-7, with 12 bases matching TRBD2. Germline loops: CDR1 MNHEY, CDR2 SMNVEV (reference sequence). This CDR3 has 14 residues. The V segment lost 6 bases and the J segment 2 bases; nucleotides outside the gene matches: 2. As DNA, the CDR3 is TGTGCCAGCAGGCGGACTAGCGGGGCCTACGAGCAGTACTTC. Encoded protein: CASRRTSGAYEQYF.

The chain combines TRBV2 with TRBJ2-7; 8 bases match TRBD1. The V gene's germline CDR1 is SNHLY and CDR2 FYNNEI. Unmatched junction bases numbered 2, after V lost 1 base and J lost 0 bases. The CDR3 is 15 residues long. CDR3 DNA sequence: TGTGCCAGCAGTGAAGGGACAGGGAGCTCCTACGAGCAGTACTTC. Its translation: CASSEGTGSSYEQYF. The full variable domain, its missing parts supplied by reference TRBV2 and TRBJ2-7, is EPEVTQTPSHQVTQMGQEVILRCVPISNHLYFYWYRQILGQKVEFLVSFYNNEISEKSEIFDDQFSVERPDGSNFTLKIRSTKLEDSAMYFCASSEGTGSSYEQYFGPGTRLTVT.

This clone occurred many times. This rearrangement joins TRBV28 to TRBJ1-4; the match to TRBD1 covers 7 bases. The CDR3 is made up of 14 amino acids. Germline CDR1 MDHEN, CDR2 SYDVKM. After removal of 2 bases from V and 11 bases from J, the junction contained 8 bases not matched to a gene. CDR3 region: CASSLAGGSVKLFF. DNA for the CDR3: TGTGCCAGCAGTTTAGCAGGGGGGTCGGTGAAACTGTTTTTT.

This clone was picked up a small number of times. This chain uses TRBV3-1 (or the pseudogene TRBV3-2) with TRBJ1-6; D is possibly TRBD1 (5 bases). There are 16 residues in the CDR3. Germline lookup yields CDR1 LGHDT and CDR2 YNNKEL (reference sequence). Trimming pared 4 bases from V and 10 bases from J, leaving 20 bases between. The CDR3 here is CASSPLYGGRGSPLHF. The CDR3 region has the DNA TGTGCCAGCAGCCCTCTATACGGGGGAAGAGGATCACCCCTCCACTTT.

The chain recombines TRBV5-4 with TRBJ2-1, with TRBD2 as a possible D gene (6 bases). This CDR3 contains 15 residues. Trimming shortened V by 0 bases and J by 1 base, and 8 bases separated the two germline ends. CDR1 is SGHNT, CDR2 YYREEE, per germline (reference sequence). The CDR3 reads CASSLGSGSYNEQFF. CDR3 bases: TGTGCCAGCAGCTTGGGGAGCGGGTCCTACAATGAGCAGTTCTTC.

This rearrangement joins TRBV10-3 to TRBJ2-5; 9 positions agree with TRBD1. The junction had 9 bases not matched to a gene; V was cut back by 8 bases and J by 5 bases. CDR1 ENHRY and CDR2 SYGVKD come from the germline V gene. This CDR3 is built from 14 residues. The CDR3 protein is CAIGRGQGPETQYF. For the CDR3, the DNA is TGTGCCATCGGGAGGGGACAGGGCCCCGAGACCCAGTACTTC.

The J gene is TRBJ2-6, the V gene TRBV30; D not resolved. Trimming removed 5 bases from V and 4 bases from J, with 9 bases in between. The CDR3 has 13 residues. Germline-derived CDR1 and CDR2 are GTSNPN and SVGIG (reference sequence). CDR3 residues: CAWGYGGANVLTF. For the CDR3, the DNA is TGTGCCTGGGGCTATGGAGGGGCCAACGTCCTGACTTTC.

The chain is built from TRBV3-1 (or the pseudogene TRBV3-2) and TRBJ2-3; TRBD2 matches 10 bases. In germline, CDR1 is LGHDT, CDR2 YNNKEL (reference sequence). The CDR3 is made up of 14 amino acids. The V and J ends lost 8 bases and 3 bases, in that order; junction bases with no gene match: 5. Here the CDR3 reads CASGSGGATDTQYF. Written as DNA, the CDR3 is TGTGCCAGCGGGAGCGGGGGGGCGACAGATACGCAGTATTTT.

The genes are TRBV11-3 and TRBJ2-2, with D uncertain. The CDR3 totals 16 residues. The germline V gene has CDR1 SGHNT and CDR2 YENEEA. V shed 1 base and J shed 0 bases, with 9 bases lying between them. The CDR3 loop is CASSLGGTTNTGELFF. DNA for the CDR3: TGTGCCAGCAGCTTAGGAGGCACTACGAACACCGGGGAGCTGTTTTTT.

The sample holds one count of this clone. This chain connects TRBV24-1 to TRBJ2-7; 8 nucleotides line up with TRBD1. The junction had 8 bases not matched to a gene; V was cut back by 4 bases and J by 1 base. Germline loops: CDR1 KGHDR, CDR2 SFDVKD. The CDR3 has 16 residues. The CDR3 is CATSEKDRAVSYEQYF. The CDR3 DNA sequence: TGTGCCACCAGTGAAAAGGACAGGGCCGTTTCCTACGAGCAGTACTTC.

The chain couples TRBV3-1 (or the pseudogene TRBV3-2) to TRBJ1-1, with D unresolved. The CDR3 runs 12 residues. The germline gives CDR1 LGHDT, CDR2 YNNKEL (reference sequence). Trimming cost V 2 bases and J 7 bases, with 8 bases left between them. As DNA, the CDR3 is TGTGCCAGCAGCCAACCACACGGTGAAGCTTTCTTT. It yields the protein CASSQPHGEAFF.

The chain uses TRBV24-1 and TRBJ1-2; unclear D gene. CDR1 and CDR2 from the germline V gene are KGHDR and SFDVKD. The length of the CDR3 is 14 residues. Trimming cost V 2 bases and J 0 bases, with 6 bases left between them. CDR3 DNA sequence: TGTGCCACCAGTGATTCTCCGCCTAACTATGGCTACACCTTC. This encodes CATSDSPPNYGYTF.

The CDR3 loop reads CASSHRDSAYEQYF. CDR3 bases: TGTGCCAGCAGCCATCGGGACAGTGCCTACGAGCAGTACTTC. The chain combines TRBV7-9 with TRBJ2-7; 7 bases line up with TRBD1. Trimming at V came to 5 bases and at J to 2 bases, leaving 6 bases not matched to a gene. Germline CDR1 SEHNR, CDR2 FQNEAQ (reference sequence). The CDR3 sequence is 14 residues long.

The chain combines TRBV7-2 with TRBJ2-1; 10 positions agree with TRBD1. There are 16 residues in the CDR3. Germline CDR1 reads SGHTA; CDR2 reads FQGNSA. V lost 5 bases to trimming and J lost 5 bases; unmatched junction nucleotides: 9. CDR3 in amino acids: CASSRMTGGFDNEQFF. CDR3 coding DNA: TGTGCCAGCAGCCGCATGACAGGGGGCTTCGACAATGAGCAGTTCTTC.